This TCR beta chain stems from a study of human T cells and chemical hapten exposure (dated by TCRdb to the early 2020s). About the investigation overall: For sensitization, 2% DPC in acetone was applied to an approximately 2 cm by approximately 2 cm area of upper inner arm skin. Throughout the roughly 23-week study period, patients were also given weekly therapeutic DPC doses on the scalp. Patch testing was performed on the upper back with Finn chambers containing 0.01% DPC, and the patch tests were scored after 6 days according to International Contact Dermatitis Research Group standards. The mostly female patient cohort included alopecia areata with under or over 50% scalp involvement, alopecia totalis and alopecia universalis. Libraries were pooled for sequencing, and variation in per-sample TCR yields was attributed mainly to small differences in library volumes within the pool. Peripheral blood TCR repertoire changes were tracked in vivo in alopecia patients during primary and secondary sensitization to the hapten diphenylcyclopropenone (DPC). Blood was sampled from patients pre-sensitization (week 0) and at 2, 6 and about 24 weeks after DPC sensitization. Nearly 30 alopecia patients provided blood for TCR sequencing at one to four time points (pre-sensitization, 2, 6 and 24 weeks). The full study reports these points: Significantly more large CDR3 similarity clusters were formed by expanded TCRs than by pre-sensitization or healthy control sets, consistent with antigen-driven responses. A positive correlation was found between the number of PT1 expanded TCRs and patch test score, with significance reached at thresholds 8, 16 and 32 but not 4. Repeated subsampling changed both the strength of the expansion versus patch-test correlation and the threshold at which that correlation became significant. Alopecia, a presumed autoimmune disease, was present in all patients, so the immune response of the patients might differ from that of healthy individuals. The number of TCRs above 1 in 1000 frequency did not change with DPC sensitization; there was no evidence of global repertoire structure alterations.

The library was made by RACE. Data came from a NextSeq 500. During library preparation, unique molecular identifiers were attached to individual cDNA molecules so that TCRs could be counted quantitatively and reproducibly. For every blood RNA sample, sequencing covered both the TCR alpha and TCR beta chains. Regarding the original processing steps: The median number of TCRs per sample was some 100,000, ranging from roughly 20,000 to 700,000. The Decombinator software suite was used to annotate V, J and CDR3 in the TCR reads. For the PS versus PT1 abundance plots, all samples were subsampled to the same number of TCRs (28,000). TCRs were defined as expanded if absent before sensitization and observed at least eight times at the 2-week time point. The public reads were reanalyzed by TCRdb: fastp trimming at Q25, MiXCR alignment, in-frame beta chains only. CDR3 protein sequences are deduplicated, and each keeps its most common genes and DNA. These V and J calls derive from TCRdb rather than the authors' analysis. This sample holds around 160,000 distinct CDR3 sequences; about 14% were observed only once. The ten largest clones take up about 1.7% of the sample.

The time point label, as the study defines it: patch test 1, 2 weeks after DPC sensitization. This specimen's treatment or condition label, per the study, means: therapeutic diphenylcyclopropenone sensitization with weekly scalp DPC. Blood at each patch-test visit was drawn before the patch test was applied. Patients were considered eligible if aged 18 to 70, diagnosed with alopecia and deemed suitable for DPC therapy, and patients were excluded if pregnant. Unfractionated whole blood was collected in Tempus Blood RNA tubes, and total RNA was extracted from that blood. Including cysteine and phenylalanine, the CDR3 has 17 amino acids. Just the 51-base CDR3 DNA is kept, in frame starting at base 1. Trimming accounts for 5 bases at V and 4 bases at J, while the number of junction bases matched to no gene is 11. Per the germline V gene, SGHTA is the CDR1 and FQGNSA is the CDR2. This clonotype was seen at least ten times. There is no known antigen for this receptor. Per-base quality was not reported, and no clone a single base away is much larger than it.

The TCR was taken from a woman aged 25-40 years with alopecia areata. Some clones in this sample may be carry-over from other donors' samples. The chain uses TRBV7-2 and TRBJ2-2; a stretch of 9 junction bases matches TRBD1. Sequencing was performed on whole blood, taken in connection with sensitization to the hapten diphenylcyclopropenone (DPC). The bases read TGTGCCAGCAGCCTTAGGTTTGGACAGGGGAGCACCGGGGAGCTGTTTTTT. This encodes CASSLRFGQGSTGELFF.